The rows below give T cell receptor beta chains drawn from one sample of a study of T cells in localized non-small cell lung cancer. The method was immunoSEQ multiplex PCR; TCRdb's version includes in-frame clones alone and lacks a portion of them. The data contain about 30,000 clones, roughly 91% of them singletons. This specimen consisted of peripheral blood, obtained before any cancer treatment. The receptor set was obtained from a female donor older than 55 with stage III squamous cell lung carcinoma. Each CDR3 is given with its conserved first and last residue. Each record gives: D gene, V gene, clone size, J gene, CDR3 DNA, CDR3 protein. The D gene is left open where the match is weak. Clone size is not always given. Where it is, it says once, few, many or a class for expanded clones.

TRBD1	TRBV6-5	-	TRBJ2-1	TGTGCCAGCAGTTACTCGACAGGGGGCTACAATGAGCAGTTCTTC	CASSYSTGGYNEQFF
TRBD1	TRBV15	-	TRBJ1-2	TGTGCCACCAGCAGAGTAGGCAGGGGGCTCGGCTACACCTTC	CATSRVGRGLGYTF
-	TRBV5-1	-	TRBJ1-2	TGCGCCAGCAGCTTGCAGGTGGCTAACTATGGCTACACCTTC	CASSLQVANYGYTF
-	TRBV29-1	-	TRBJ1-1	TGCAGCGTTGAAGGGACAGTGGGGACTGAAGCTTTCTTT	CSVEGTVGTEAFF
TRBD2	TRBV7-2	few	TRBJ2-1	TGTGCCAGCAGCTTCCAGCGGGGGGGCGAAGAGCAGTTCTTC	CASSFQRGGEEQFF
-	TRBV28	-	TRBJ1-6	TGTGCCAGCAGTCCCGGACAGAAAAATTCACCCCTCCACTTT	CASSPGQKNSPLHF
-	TRBV2	-	TRBJ2-5	TGTGCCAGCACCGAAAGCAGGGGTGTTCAAGAGACCCAGTACTTC	CASTESRGVQETQYF
TRBD1	TRBV5-8	few	TRBJ2-3	TGTGCCAGCAGCTTGAAAGGCAGGGGGTCAGATACGCAGTATTTT	CASSLKGRGSDTQYF
TRBD1	TRBV5-4	-	TRBJ2-3	TGTGCCAGCAGCTTGGCCAAAAGGACAGGGTTCCCAGATACGCAGTATTTT	CASSLAKRTGFPDTQYF
-	TRBV18	-	TRBJ1-4	TGTGCCAGCTCACCACCATCAGGTTATGAAAAACTGTTTTTT	CASSPPSGYEKLFF
-	TRBV14	-	TRBJ1-2	TGTGCCAGCAGCCTCCTAGGGGGTCCTGGCTACACCTTC	CASSLLGGPGYTF
TRBD2	TRBV4-1	-	TRBJ2-7	TGCGCCAGCAGCCGCGGGACTAGCGGGACTAGCTCCTACGAGCAGTACTTC	CASSRGTSGTSSYEQYF
TRBD1	TRBV18	-	TRBJ2-5	TGTGCCAGCTCACCCGGGACAGGGAAAGAGACCCAGTACTTC	CASSPGTGKETQYF
TRBD1	TRBV28	few	TRBJ2-5	TGTGCCAGCAGTGTGGGACAGGGGGCGATTCAAGAGACCCAGTACTTC	CASSVGQGAIQETQYF
TRBD2	TRBV10-3	once	TRBJ2-1	TGTGCCATCAGGGAGGCTAGCGGGAGCTACAATGAGCAGTTCTTC	CAIREASGSYNEQFF
-	TRBV30	-	TRBJ2-1	TGTGCCTGGGATGACACAGGGTATTCATACAATGAGCAGTTCTTC	CAWDDTGYSYNEQFF
TRBD1	TRBV7-2	-	TRBJ1-3	TGTGCCAGCAGCCAGATACAGGGGTACTCTGGAAACACCATATATTTT	CASSQIQGYSGNTIYF
TRBD1	TRBV19	-	TRBJ2-1	TGTGCCAGTACTCTACCCGGGACAGGGGCCAATGAGCAGTTCTTC	CASTLPGTGANEQFF
TRBD1	TRBV19	-	TRBJ2-7	TGTGCCAGTAGCCGACAGGGAAGCTACGAGCAGTACTTC	CASSRQGSYEQYF
-	TRBV29-1	-	TRBJ2-5	TGCAGCGTAGGGACGGGGACCCAGTACTTC	CSVGTGTQYF
-	TRBV28	-	TRBJ1-3	TGTGCCAGCACCCCCCCGCGGGGGTATGGAAACACCATATATTTT	CASTPPRGYGNTIYF
-	TRBV7-2	-	TRBJ2-3	TGTGCCAGCAGCACCCGTACAAGAGACACAGATACGCAGTATTTT	CASSTRTRDTDTQYF
TRBD2	TRBV15	-	TRBJ2-1	TGTGCCACCAGCAGAGATTGGGTGCGGGAGAGTCGGAATGAGCAGTTCTTC	CATSRDWVRESRNEQFF